This note documents a single T cell receptor beta chain sequence. The antigen is unknown. The entry originates in a study of blood T cells in healthy people across ages. Healthy Russian Caucasian donors spanned ages roughly 6 to 90 years. Through a sample-barcoded 5' primer and a J-beta primer mix, a second PCR was run for about 6 to 12 cycles. One entry per CDR3 protein results from TCRdb running MiXCR on the 5' RACE reads. The sample records 910,000 or so distinct CDR3 sequences, roughly 51% being singletons. Study findings and constraints: Diversity of TCR beta correlated strongly with naive T cell percentage.

V trimming: 4 bases; J trimming: 1 base; junction bases outside the gene matches: 9. Germline CDR1 reads MGHRA; CDR2 reads YSYEKL. This CDR3 is 17 amino acids long. The receptor was derived from a woman aged 60-75 years in good health. The chain has TRBV4-1 and TRBJ1-1; 10 bases are shared with TRBD1. Material for sequencing was blood. CDR3 in amino acids: CASSRSGTGVTNTEAFF. CDR3 coding DNA: TGCGCCAGCAGCCGATCCGGGACAGGGGTGACGAACACTGAAGCTTTCTTT.